A single sample gave rise to the 28 T cell receptor beta chains below, sequenced in a study of HIV-infected patients and healthy controls. No cell fractionation was done, so the repertoire covers all unsorted peripheral blood T cells. Alpha and beta constant-region primers primed reverse transcription of around 550 ng RNA. Each of the alpha and beta chains got its own library through chain-specific third strand synthesis with indices. Each CDR3 protein is one row after TCRdb ran MiXCR on the 5' RACE reads. The sample contains approximately 9,600 distinct CDR3 sequences, approximately 5.2% of which appear only once. Here the sequenced sample was blood, taken before antiretroviral therapy. These receptors were collected from an adult with HIV infection.

Ten or more counts support this clonotype. V usage is TRBV5-1 and J usage is TRBJ1-5, with D perhaps matching TRBD1 (5 bases). Per the germline V gene, CDR1 is SGHRS and CDR2 is YFSETQ. The CDR3 loop spans 12 amino acids. Trimming pared 7 bases from V and 7 bases from J, leaving 12 bases between. CDR3: CASARGRQPQHF. The CDR3 bases are TGCGCCAGCGCCCGGGGGAGGCAGCCCCAGCATTTT.

On this clonotype: A much bigger clone sits one base away, suggesting this may be a read error. The gene calls are TRBV6-1 and TRBJ1-2, with no clear D. Trimming pared 0 bases from V and 7 bases from J, leaving 12 bases between. The germline V gene encodes CDR1 MNHNS and CDR2 SASEGT. This CDR3 spans 14 amino acids. CDR3 DNA: TGTGCCAGCAGTGAAGCCGGGGTTGACTTTGGCTACACCTTC. Its translation: CASSEAGVDFGYTF.

This clonotype was seen only a few times. V is TRBV12-3 or TRBV12-4 and J is TRBJ2-2; 10 bases align to TRBD2. After removal of 6 bases from V and 4 bases from J, the junction contained 20 bases not matched to a gene. The CDR3 is made up of 20 amino acids. The CDR3, as DNA: TGTGCCAGCAGCTCAAGGCCGGGACAACCGGGACTAGCGAGCACCGGGGAGCTGTTTTTT. Protein: CASSSRPGQPGLASTGELFF.

This clonotype was detected ten times or more. V gene TRBV20-1 combines with J gene TRBJ2-1; weak D call: TRBD2 (5 bases). This CDR3 is 17 amino acids long. The germline V gene encodes CDR1 DFQATT and CDR2 SNEGSKA (reference sequence). V was cut by 0 bases and J by 0 bases, with 15 bases left in between. CDR3 protein: CSARDFRGASSYNEQFF. The DNA of the CDR3 is TGCAGTGCTAGAGACTTTCGGGGAGCCTCCTCCTACAATGAGCAGTTCTTC.

This clonotype was counted many times. The V and J genes are TRBV19 and TRBJ1-5; D call uncertain. CDR3 length: 13 amino acids. Trimming left V 4 bases short and J 8 bases short, with 12 bases between. Per germline, CDR1 LNHDA and CDR2 SQIVND (reference sequence). This chain's CDR3 is CASSTRSGEPQHF. DNA of the CDR3: TGTGCCAGTAGTACTAGATCGGGTGAGCCCCAGCATTTT.

This clonotype was recorded at least ten times. CDR3 sequence reads: CASRTGASNQPQHF. DNA of the CDR3: TGTGCCAGCAGGACGGGGGCGTCCAATCAGCCCCAGCATTTT. V gene TRBV2 combines with J gene TRBJ1-5, with a tentative D call TRBD1 (6 bases). Germline V lookup: CDR1 SNHLY, CDR2 FYNNEI. The CDR3 is made up of 14 amino acids. Trimming removed 6 bases at V and 3 bases at J, with 12 bases between.

This clonotype appeared many times. This chain uses TRBV27 with TRBJ2-6; D remains ambiguous. In germline, CDR1 is MNHEY, CDR2 SMNVEV (reference sequence). V lost 11 bases and J 1 base, leaving 0 bases between the germline ends. The CDR3 spans 10 residues. Here the CDR3 reads CASGANVLTF. The CDR3, as DNA: TGTGCCTCTGGGGCCAACGTCCTGACTTTC.

This clonotype was counted many times. Lacking the conserved final phenylalanine or tryptophan, this CDR3 likely reflects a read error. V and J are TRBV29-1 and TRBJ2-7; D gene unclear. The germline V and J ends were trimmed by 5 bases and 7 bases, with 15 bases remaining between them. Germline lookup yields CDR1 SQVTM and CDR2 ANQGSEA. CDR3 length: 12 amino acids. CDR3 nucleotides: TGCAGCGTTTCCTCCGGACCTATGGAGCAGTACTTA. Its translation is CSVSSGPMEQYL.

In its sample, this clonotype ranks as medium-sized. The V and J genes are TRBV27 and TRBJ2-7; D call uncertain. CDR3 length: 17 residues. V was pared by 0 bases and J by 2 bases, with 17 bases between. From germline, CDR1 is MNHEY and CDR2 SMNVEV (reference sequence). CDR3 sequence: CASSLSRPSLGPYEQYF. The CDR3 DNA follows: TGTGCCAGCAGTTTATCTCGCCCTTCTCTGGGCCCCTACGAGCAGTACTTC.

The V call is TRBV12-3 or TRBV12-4, the J call TRBJ2-5; 9 positions agree with TRBD1. The CDR3 has 13 residues. Trimming took 6 bases from V and 9 from J; bases not matched to a gene: 8. CDR3 sequence: CASSLRQGEAQYF. As DNA, the CDR3 is TGTGCCAGCAGCCTCCGACAGGGGGAGGCCCAGTACTTC.

This clonotype was seen many times. The chain has TRBV7-8 and TRBJ2-7; no clear D. V lost 5 bases and J 4 bases, leaving 9 bases between the germline ends. Per germline, CDR1 SGHVS and CDR2 FQNEAQ. The CDR3 totals 12 residues. CDR3 in amino acids: CASSQTEYEQYF. As DNA, the CDR3 is TGTGCCAGCAGCCAAACAGAATACGAGCAGTACTTC. The full variable domain, completed using reference TRBV7-8 and TRBJ2-7, is GAGVSQSPRYKVAKRGQDVALRCDPISGHVSLFWYQQALGQGPEFLTYFQNEAQLDKSGLPSDRFFAERPEGSVSTLKIQRTQQEDSAVYLCASSQTEYEQYFGPGTRLTVT.

This clonotype was seen a handful of times. This chain uses TRBV20-1 with TRBJ2-2, with 10 nucleotides matching TRBD2. The V segment lost 0 bases and the J segment 3 bases; nucleotides outside the gene matches: 4. The CDR3 is 16 residues long. From germline, CDR1 is DFQATT and CDR2 SNEGSKA (reference sequence). Here the CDR3 reads CSARDLTSGDTGELFF. The DNA for the CDR3 is TGCAGTGCTAGAGATCTTACTAGCGGGGACACCGGGGAGCTGTTTTTT.

This clonotype was picked up many times. The chain has TRBV29-1 and TRBJ2-2; D remains ambiguous. The CDR3 length is 13 residues. CDR1 and CDR2 (germline): SQVTM, ANQGSEA. V was cut by 6 bases and J by 0 bases, with 8 bases left in between. CDR3: CSVPRSNTGELFF. The CDR3 nucleotides read TGCAGCGTCCCTCGGTCGAACACCGGGGAGCTGTTTTTT.

This clonotype was observed at least ten times. The chain combines TRBV7-6 with TRBJ2-7; D remains ambiguous. V shed 2 bases and J shed 6 bases, with 11 bases lying between them. The length of the CDR3 is 13 residues. CDR1 is SGHVS and CDR2 is FNYEAQ in the germline V gene. The CDR3 DNA reads as TGTGCCAGCAGCTTATCCGAGTTCGGCGAGCAGTACTTC. Translated, it gives CASSLSEFGEQYF.

This clonotype was seen many times. The chain has TRBV7-2 and TRBJ2-3, with D perhaps TRBD2 (5 bases). Trimming took 8 bases from V and 0 from J, leaving 6 bases between them. Per germline, CDR1 SGHTA and CDR2 FQGNSA. The CDR3 extends over 12 amino acids. CDR3 region: CASEGSTDTQYF. Written as DNA, the CDR3 is TGTGCCAGCGAGGGTAGCACAGATACGCAGTATTTT.

This clonotype turned up a few times. V is TRBV5-6 and J is TRBJ2-3; D possibly corresponds to TRBD2 (5 bases). V lost 0 bases to trimming and J lost 4 bases, with 18 bases between them. This CDR3 has 17 amino acids. Germline-derived CDR1 and CDR2 are SGHDT and YYEEEE. The CDR3 DNA sequence: TGTGCCAGCAGCTTGGGTGCGGCGGGTTGGGCCTCAGATACGCAGTATTTT. Protein sequence: CASSLGAAGWASDTQYF.

V usage is TRBV20-1 and J usage is TRBJ2-1, with no clear D. From germline, CDR1 is DFQATT and CDR2 SNEGSKA (reference sequence). CDR3 length: 13 residues. Trimming stripped 5 bases from V and 8 bases from J, with 16 bases between. Here the CDR3 DNA reads TGCAGTGCTGGTTTGTTCGGGTTCGATGAGCAGTTCTTC. This encodes CSAGLFGFDEQFF.

This clonotype was counted between two and nine times. J is TRBJ2-1 and V is TRBV7-8, with TRBD2 matching 12 bases. The CDR3 extends over 15 amino acids. Germline V gene sequence: CDR1 SGHVS, CDR2 FQNEAQ. V lost 10 bases to trimming and J lost 7 bases; unmatched junction nucleotides: 11. The CDR3 DNA follows: TGTGCCACATCGACTAGCGGGGGCCAATCGAATGAGCAGTTCTTC. It specifies CATSTSGGQSNEQFF.

This clonotype was seen many times. The chain combines TRBV13 with TRBJ2-7, with TRBD2 matching over 14 bases. CDR1 and CDR2 (germline): PRHDT, FYEKMQ (reference sequence). With 3 bases clipped from V and 5 bases from J, the junction kept 12 bases outside the gene matches. This CDR3 spans 18 amino acids. Here the CDR3 DNA reads TGTGCCAGCAGCTTTCTAGCCGGGACTAGCGGGAGTATCGACGAGCAGTACTTC. Translating gives CASSFLAGTSGSIDEQYF.

Relative to its sample, this clonotype is medium-sized (0.01 to 0.1%). V gene TRBV11-2 combines with J gene TRBJ2-7; D ambiguous. CDR3 length: 11 amino acids. Trimming shortened V by 2 bases and J by 6 bases, and 5 bases separated the two germline ends. Germline-derived CDR1 and CDR2 are SGHAT and FQNNGV. The CDR3 DNA follows: TGTGCCAGCAGCTTATGGGTCGAGCAGTACTTC. Encoded protein: CASSLWVEQYF.

In its sample, this clonotype was seen many times. The CDR3 loop is CASSQDEGGLNEQFF. CDR3 DNA: TGTGCCAGCAGCCAAGATGAGGGGGGACTCAATGAGCAGTTCTTC. The rearrangement joins TRBV4-2 to TRBJ2-1, with D perhaps TRBD1 or TRBD2 (6 bases each). V was clipped by 0 bases and J by 6 bases, with 12 bases between them. The CDR3 is 15 residues long. Germline values: CDR1 LGHNA, CDR2 YNFKEQ.

This clonotype was found many times. The chain links TRBV2 to TRBJ2-1; TRBD2 matches at 10 bases. From germline, CDR1 is SNHLY and CDR2 FYNNEI. Trimming removed 7 bases from V and 7 bases from J; junction bases left unmatched: 10. The CDR3 sequence is 15 residues long. DNA of the CDR3: TGTGCCAGCACCGAAAGCCGACTAGCGGGTAATGAGCAGTTCTTC. It yields the protein CASTESRLAGNEQFF.

There are many counts of this clonotype. V gene TRBV5-1 combines with J gene TRBJ1-1; D uncertain. Germline-derived CDR1 and CDR2 are SGHRS and YFSETQ. CDR3 length: 14 residues. The V and J ends lost 0 bases and 3 bases respectively, with 9 bases between them. DNA for the CDR3: TGCGCCAGCAGCTTGGCTAGAGGAGACACTGAAGCTTTCTTT. Translating it yields CASSLARGDTEAFF.

This clonotype was detected many times. The V gene is TRBV12-3 or TRBV12-4, the J gene TRBJ1-1, with D possibly TRBD1 on 5 matching bases. The CDR3 runs 13 residues. Trimming pared 3 bases from V and 5 bases from J, leaving 10 bases between. The CDR3 region has the DNA TGTGCCAGCAGTTTTTCGGGGGATACTGAAGCTTTCTTT. Its translation is CASSFSGDTEAFF.

By sample fraction, this clonotype is medium-sized. This sequence joins TRBV9 and TRBJ2-5; D unclear. V gave up 2 bases and J gave up 3 bases, with 5 bases separating them. The CDR3 spans 12 residues. CDR1 is SGDLS and CDR2 is YYNGEE in the germline V gene. DNA for the CDR3: TGTGCCAGCAGCGTCGGAGAAGAGACCCAGTACTTC. This sequence encodes CASSVGEETQYF.

In this sample, this clonotype turned up many times. The chain has TRBV5-6 and TRBJ2-1; 9 nucleotides align to TRBD2. The CDR3 length is 19 residues. Germline-derived CDR1 and CDR2 are SGHDT and YYEEEE. The trim removed 1 base at V and 7 bases at J, leaving 18 bases unmatched. The CDR3 spells CASSLLTSGPGRGFNEQFF. The DNA of the CDR3 is TGTGCCAGCAGCTTGCTAACTAGCGGGCCTGGGCGGGGGTTTAATGAGCAGTTCTTC.

This clonotype has at least ten counts. This chain connects TRBV9 to TRBJ2-1; TRBD1 agrees at 7 bases. The CDR3 spans 14 residues. V shed 0 bases and J 4 bases; nucleotides not matched to a gene: 1. Germline V CDR1 and CDR2: SGDLS, YYNGEE. This CDR3 is CASSVEQGYNEQFF. The CDR3 DNA reads TGTGCCAGCAGCGTAGAACAGGGGTACAATGAGCAGTTCTTC.

This clonotype appeared many times. The chain carries TRBV5-4 and TRBJ2-1; 13 bases match TRBD2. This CDR3 is 15 amino acids long. V was pared by 3 bases and J by 7 bases, with 4 bases of the junction left unmatched. CDR1 is SGHNT, CDR2 YYREEE, per germline (reference sequence). The CDR3 nucleotides are TGTGCCAGCAGCTGGACTAGCGGGAGTTTTAATGAGCAGTTCTTC. It encodes CASSWTSGSFNEQFF.